The 5 T cell receptor beta chains given below trace back to one sample, sequenced in a study of T cell repertoires in cytomegalovirus infection. Their antigens are not known. TCRdb called the reads again in MiXCR, with one record for every CDR3 protein. This sample has around 500,000 distinct CDR3 sequences; roughly 43% occur once, and the top ten carry around 45%. Source: cultured PBMCs, taken from culture after CMV antigen stimulation. The receptors here all came from a human donor in good health (CMV status not recorded). Some clones in this sample may be carry-over from other donors' samples.

This clonotype showed up many times. The chain has TRBV7-2 and TRBJ1-2; unclear D gene. The length of the CDR3 is 13 residues. The germline V gene has CDR1 SGHTA and CDR2 FQGNSA. V was shortened by 0 bases and J by 4 bases, with 6 bases between the two germline ends. CDR3 in amino acids: CASSLAPTYGYTF. CDR3 nucleotides: TGTGCCAGCAGCTTAGCCCCTACCTATGGCTACACCTTC.

V and J are TRBV19 and TRBJ1-5, with a possible D match to TRBD1 (6 bases). This CDR3 comprises 15 residues. CDR1 and CDR2 (germline): LNHDA, SQIVND (reference sequence). The ends were cut back, 7 bases at V and 2 bases at J, with 15 bases in the middle. CDR3 region: CASNARGYGNQPQHF. CDR3 bases: TGTGCCAGTAACGCCAGGGGTTACGGCAATCAGCCCCAGCATTTT.

This clonotype turned up a few times. The rearrangement uses TRBV20-1 and TRBJ2-5, with D perhaps matching TRBD1 (6 bases). This CDR3 is built from 17 residues. V lost 3 bases and J lost 0, with 20 bases in between. Germline V gene lookup returns CDR1 DFQATT and CDR2 SNEGSKA (reference sequence). CDR3 protein: CSARGPWGQPNQETQYF. CDR3 DNA sequence: TGCAGTGCTAGGGGCCCCTGGGGACAACCAAACCAAGAGACCCAGTACTTC.

This clonotype appeared a few times. This chain connects TRBV7-2 to TRBJ1-1; TRBD1 aligns across 10 bases. From germline, CDR1 is SGHTA and CDR2 FQGNSA. The CDR3 extends over 14 amino acids. V lost 4 bases and J lost 9; bases outside the gene matches: 8. CDR3 DNA sequence: TGTGCCAGCAGCTCCCTTGGACAGGGGGAGAAAGCTTTCTTT. Translation gives CASSSLGQGEKAFF.

The chain carries TRBV7-2 and TRBJ2-2, with 9 bases aligning to TRBD2. CDR3 length: 16 residues. From germline, CDR1 is SGHTA and CDR2 FQGNSA. V shed 5 bases and J 5 bases; nucleotides not matched to a gene: 9. The CDR3 DNA reads TGTGCCAGCAGCCCCCGACTAGCGGCTCGAACCGGGGAGCTGTTTTTT. Protein sequence: CASSPRLAARTGELFF.